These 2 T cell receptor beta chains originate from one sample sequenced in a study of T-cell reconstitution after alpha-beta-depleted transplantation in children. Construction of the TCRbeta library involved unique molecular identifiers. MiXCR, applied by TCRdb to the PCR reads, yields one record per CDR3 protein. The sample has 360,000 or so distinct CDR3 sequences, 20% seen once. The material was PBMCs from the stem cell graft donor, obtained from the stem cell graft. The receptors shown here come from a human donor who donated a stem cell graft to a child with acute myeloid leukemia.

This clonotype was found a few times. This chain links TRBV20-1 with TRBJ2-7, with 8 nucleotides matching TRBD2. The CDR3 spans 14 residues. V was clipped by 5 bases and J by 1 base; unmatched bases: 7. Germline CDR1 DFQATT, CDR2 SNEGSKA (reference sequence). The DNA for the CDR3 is TGCAGTGCTCCAGGATTAGCGGGGTCCTACGAGCAGTACTTC. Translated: CSAPGLAGSYEQYF.

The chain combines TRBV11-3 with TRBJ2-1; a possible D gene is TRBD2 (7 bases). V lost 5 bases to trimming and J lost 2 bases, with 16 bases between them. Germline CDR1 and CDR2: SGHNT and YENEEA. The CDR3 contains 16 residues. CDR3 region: CASSAWGGRAYNEQFF. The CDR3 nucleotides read TGTGCCAGCAGCGCCTGGGGGGGGCGTGCCTACAATGAGCAGTTCTTC.